These 7 T cell receptor beta chains originate from one sample sequenced in a study of shared clonotypes between healthy human individuals. Data came from immunoSEQ multiplex PCR; TCRdb stores just in-frame clones and leaves some out. The sample comprises more than 600,000 clones, 92% of which are singletons, and about a quarter rests with the top ten. As defined, naive CD8 cells were CD45RO-negative and positively selected for CCR7, with terminally differentiated effector memory CD45RA+ cells excluded. The sequenced material came from naive CD8+ T cells sorted from blood. These receptors all come from a man aged 25 to 40 in good health.

The chain recombines TRBV13 with TRBJ2-7, with unresolved D. The ends were cut back, 5 bases at V and 2 bases at J, with 10 bases in the middle. CDR1 is PRHDT and CDR2 is FYEKMQ in the germline V gene (reference sequence). This CDR3 has 13 amino acids. CDR3 bases: TGTGCCAGCAGCCTGATGGCAGCCTACGAGCAGTACTTC. Protein: CASSLMAAYEQYF.

This rearrangement joins TRBV14 to TRBJ2-4; TRBD1 might be the D (6 bases). CDR1 is SGHDN and CDR2 is FVKESK in the germline V gene. This CDR3 is 18 amino acids long. The V end lost 1 base, the J end lost 1 base, and 17 bases lay between the germline ends. This chain's CDR3 is CASSQGTDTYRAKNIQYF. Here the CDR3 DNA reads TGTGCCAGCAGCCAAGGGACAGATACCTACAGGGCCAAAAACATTCAGTACTTC.

J is TRBJ2-5 and V is TRBV7-8, with 7 bases aligning to TRBD2. Germline trimming cut 5 bases from V and 2 bases from J; bases unmatched to any gene: 8. The CDR3 consists of 15 residues. CDR1 and CDR2 from the germline V gene are SGHVS and FQNEAQ. CDR3 DNA sequence: TGTGCCAGCAGCAACCGACTAGCTCTGCAAGAGACCCAGTACTTC. Residues: CASSNRLALQETQYF.

The chain is built from TRBV19 and TRBJ2-1; 10 bases fit TRBD2. Germline V CDR1 and CDR2: LNHDA, SQIVND (reference sequence). After removal of 6 bases from V and 15 bases from J, the junction contained 11 bases not matched to a gene. CDR3 size: 13 residues. CDR3 region: CASSETSGMNPFF. CDR3 sequence (DNA): TGTGCCAGTAGCGAAACTAGCGGGATGAATCCGTTCTTC.

The chain joins TRBV6-5 to TRBJ2-7, with D possibly matching TRBD1 (5 bases). Trimming cost V 5 bases and J 2 bases, with 13 bases left between them. Germline V lookup: CDR1 MNHEY, CDR2 SVGAGI. CDR3 length: 14 amino acids. The CDR3 sequence: CASSGHLTTYEQYF. Written as DNA, the CDR3 is TGTGCCAGCAGTGGACATCTCACAACCTACGAGCAGTACTTC.

The V and J genes are TRBV15 and TRBJ1-2; D is unresolved. CDR1 and CDR2 from the germline V gene are LNHNV and YYDKDF (reference sequence). Trimming took 2 bases from V and 6 from J, leaving 19 bases between them. This CDR3 is 16 amino acids long. In nucleotides, the CDR3 is TGTGCCACCAGCAGACTCCTCGGCCTTCAGGCTGATGGCTACACCTTC. It yields the protein CATSRLLGLQADGYTF.

The chain combines TRBV19 with TRBJ2-6, with D possibly being TRBD1 or TRBD2 (5 bases each). Trimming cost V 10 bases and J 4 bases, with 17 bases left between them. Germline CDR1 reads LNHDA; CDR2 reads SQIVND (reference sequence). This CDR3 comprises 15 residues. The CDR3 DNA is TGTGCCACTGTTACTTGGGACCTCGGGGCCAACGTCCTGACTTTC. Protein: CATVTWDLGANVLTF. The full variable domain, rest sourced from reference TRBV19 and TRBJ2-6, is DGGITQSPKYLFRKEGQNVTLSCEQNLNHDAMYWYRQDPGQGLRLIYYSQIVNDFQKGDIAEGYSVSREKKESFPLTVTSAQKNPTAFYLCATVTWDLGANVLTFGAGSRLTVL.